A selection of T cell receptor beta chains follows, all from one sample in a study of CD8+ T cells in alopecia areata. Some clones are missing from TCRdb's copy, which holds only in-frame ones; the method was immunoSEQ multiplex PCR. The sample holds fewer than 350,000 clones; 55% to 75% are singletons and the top ten take around 1.7%. Sequenced material: CD4+ T cells sorted from blood, taken at week 24, from a patient treated with tofacitinib. The receptors were gathered from a human donor with alopecia areata. Each CDR3 is given with its conserved first and last residue. Fields, in order: J gene, V gene, clone size, D gene, CDR3 protein, CDR3 DNA. A D gene is named only where the DNA matches it firmly. Rows give clone size only sometimes, using once, few, many, or a class for an expanded clone.

TRBJ1-2 | TRBV2 | - | - | CATSNREGGYTF | TGTGCCACCTCAAACAGGGAAGGTGGCTACACCTTC
TRBJ1-5 | TRBV29-1 | - | - | CSVSRGNQPQHF | TGCAGCGTTTCACGAGGCAATCAGCCCCAGCATTTT
TRBJ1-2 | TRBV30 | - | - | CAWSVQDRPIGYTF | TGTGCCTGGAGTGTACAGGATCGTCCGATTGGCTACACCTTC
TRBJ1-4 | TRBV4-1 | - | - | CASSQDFKPVF | TGCGCCAGCAGCCAAGATTTTAAGCCCGTTTTT
TRBJ1-1 | TRBV7-6 | few | TRBD1 | CASSLIGTAEAFF | TGTGCCAGCAGCTTAATTGGGACAGCTGAAGCTTTCTTT
TRBJ1-2 | TRBV30 | - | TRBD1 | CAWSLTGSTRNYGYTF | TGTGCCTGGAGCCTGACAGGGTCAACCAGAAACTATGGCTACACCTTC
TRBJ2-3 | TRBV7-9 | - | - | CALSTEEKDTQYF | TGTGCCCTTTCGACAGAAGAGAAAGATACGCAGTATTTT
TRBJ2-2 | TRBV18 | - | TRBD2 | CASSPGLIRGELFF | TGTGCCAGCTCACCGGGACTAATTCGCGGGGAGCTGTTTTTT
TRBJ2-1 | TRBV5-1 | - | - | CASSSGYRGYNEQFF | TGCGCCAGCAGCTCGGGGTACAGAGGTTACAATGAGCAGTTCTTC
TRBJ1-6 | TRBV10-3 | few | TRBD1 | CAGGTGVSPLHF | TGTGCCGGCGGGACAGGGGTTTCACCCCTCCACTTT
TRBJ1-1 | TRBV14 | - | - | CASSLTGRTSEAFF | TGTGCCAGCAGCCTGACAGGTAGAACATCTGAAGCTTTCTTT
TRBJ2-7 | TRBV29-1 | few | - | CSVGQMYEQYF | TGCAGCGTTGGACAGATGTACGAGCAGTACTTC
TRBJ1-1 | TRBV29-1 | - | - | CSVTARVGPNTEAFF | TGCAGCGTGACGGCCAGGGTTGGGCCGAACACTGAAGCTTTCTTT
TRBJ2-3 | TRBV7-6 | - | - | CASSSTVDTQYF | TGTGCCAGCAGCTCCACAGTAGATACGCAGTATTTT
TRBJ2-7 | TRBV29-1 | few | TRBD1 | CSVHDRDHEQYF | TGCAGCGTCCATGACAGGGACCACGAGCAGTACTTC
TRBJ2-3 | TRBV7-2 | - | TRBD2 | CASSLDGGGATDTQYF | TGTGCCAGCAGCTTAGATGGCGGGGGGGCAACAGATACGCAGTATTTT